A selection of T cell receptor beta chains follows, all from one sample in a study of identical twins. MiXCR, run by TCRdb on the 5' RACE reads, gives a single entry per CDR3 protein. The repertoire includes some 900,000 distinct CDR3 sequences, about 12% of them detected once, and around 1.5% sits in the top ten. These records were also assigned to another study, of yellow fever vaccine responses in identical twins.

Sequencing input: PBMCs. These receptors all come from a woman aged 18-29 years in good health. CDR3s include the opening cysteine and the closing phenylalanine or tryptophan.

>13|TRBV20-1|TRBJ2-1
CSAKTGSPNEQFF
>16|TRBV5-1|TRBJ1-3
CASSLSTGGYGNTIYF
>15|TRBV5-1|TRBJ2-1
CASSKGQGARGEQFF
>15|TRBV12-3/TRBV12-4|TRBJ2-5
CASRPGGGEAGTQYF
>15|TRBV10-3|TRBJ2-1
CAISQTNGDYNEQFF
>19|TRBV20-1|TRBJ2-1
CSATGRTSGAMNSYNEQFF
>16|TRBV6-5|TRBJ2-1
CASSYSAGVTHNEQFF
>14|TRBV9|TRBJ2-4
CASSVAQGTNIQYF
>16|TRBV20-1|TRBJ2-2
CSARDGSGGPTGELFF
>18|TRBV7-6|TRBJ2-3
CATRRREPAASSTDTQYF
>13|TRBV3-1|TRBJ1-5
CASSQDRRQPQHF
>12|TRBV25-1|TRBJ2-1
CASSPGVGEQFF
>14|TRBV12-3/TRBV12-4|TRBJ1-3
CASSLRGSGNTIYF
>15|TRBV14|TRBJ1-3
CASSLQGSSGNTIYF
>17|TRBV6-5|TRBJ2-7
CASSYSRIQGYGDEQYF